This entry describes one T cell receptor (beta chain). Its antigen is as yet unknown. Every donor had blood drawn once into heparin, around 120 mL on average. The data originate from a study of beta chain features in type 1 diabetes. The study, taken as a whole, reports: Moderate yet significant TCRB CDR3 shortening was seen in Type 1 diabetes patients in all four CD4+ subsets.

Expressed TCRB transcripts were sequenced because the entire RNA isolate underwent reverse transcription. Data came from immunoSEQ multiplex PCR; TCRdb stores just in-frame clones and leaves some out. This sample yields roughly 450,000 clones, of which approximately 15% are seen a single time; 0.035% to 0.045% belongs to the top ten. This CDR3 is 13 amino acids long. Germline CDR1 is MNHNY and CDR2 is SVGAGI (reference sequence). Deletions cut 6 bases from V and 3 bases from J, with 11 bases between. The TCR comes from a young man in good health. V usage is TRBV6-6 and J usage is TRBJ1-1; the D is unclear. Specimen: naive CD4+ T cells from blood. CDR3 sequence: CASSRELDTEAFF. In nucleotides, the CDR3 is TGTGCCAGCAGCCGGGAGCTAGACACTGAAGCTTTCTTT.